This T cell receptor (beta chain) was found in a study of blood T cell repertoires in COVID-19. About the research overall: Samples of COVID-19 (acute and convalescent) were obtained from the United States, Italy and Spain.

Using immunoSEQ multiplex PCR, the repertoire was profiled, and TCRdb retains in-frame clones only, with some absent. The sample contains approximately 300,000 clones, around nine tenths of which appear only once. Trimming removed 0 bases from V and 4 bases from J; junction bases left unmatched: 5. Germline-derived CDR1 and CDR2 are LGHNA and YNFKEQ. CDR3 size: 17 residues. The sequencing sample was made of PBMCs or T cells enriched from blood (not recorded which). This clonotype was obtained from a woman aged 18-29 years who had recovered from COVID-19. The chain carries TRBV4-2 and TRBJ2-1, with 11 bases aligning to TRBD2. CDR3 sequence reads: CASSQELAGAPYNEQFF. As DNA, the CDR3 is TGTGCCAGCAGCCAAGAACTAGCGGGAGCCCCTTACAATGAGCAGTTCTTC.